This T cell receptor beta chain was captured by sequencing in a study of Ad26.COV2.S vaccination and SARS-CoV-2 variants. Produced via immunoSEQ multiplex PCR; TCRdb's table is partial and in-frame only. The table shows about 680,000 clones, with approximately 88% occurring only once. The germline CDR1 and CDR2 sequences are DFQATT and SNEGSKA (reference sequence). The CDR3 is 11 residues long. Treatment of the sample: around 19 received Ad26.COV2.S at low or high dose, single or two shots; about 5 received placebo; per-sample allocation not given. On day 63 after the first injection, vaccine and placebo recipients gave samples.

The sample here was peripheral blood, taken in a trial of Ad26.COV2.S vaccine versus placebo. The sequence was collected from a person aged 18-65 years who received the Ad26.COV2.S COVID-19 vaccine or a placebo. The J gene is TRBJ1-1, the V gene TRBV20-1; tentatively, D is TRBD1 (5 bases). This CDR3 is CSADRNTEAFF. The CDR3 bases are TGCAGCGCCGACAGAAACACTGAAGCTTTCTTT.